A selection of T cell receptor beta chains follows, all from one sample in a study of blood T cells in healthy people across ages. A single record per CDR3 protein comes from TCRdb applying MiXCR to the 5' RACE reads. The sample lists some 890,000 distinct CDR3 sequences, roughly 28% seen once, with roughly 10% in the top ten. These data were likewise used in another study, on T cells of mothers and their children.

Sequenced material: blood. These TCRs come from a woman aged 40 to 55 in good health. The CDR3 runs from the conserved cysteine through the conserved F or W. D genes are given only for firm matches. Rows give clone size only sometimes, using once, few, many, or a class for an expanded clone.

J	D	size	V	DNA	CDR3
TRBJ1-6	NA	few	TRBV10-3	TGTGCCATCAGTGACGCCCGGGGTGGGTTTGCACCCTATTCACCCCTCCACTTT	CAISDARGGFAPYSPLHF
TRBJ1-2	NA	once	TRBV12-3/TRBV12-4	TGTGCCAGCAGTTTCACAGGGCCCCAGGACTATGGCTACACCTTC	CASSFTGPQDYGYTF
TRBJ1-4	NA	many	TRBV29-1	TGCAGCGCCGTCGGGGGCACAACTAATGAAAAACTGTTTTTT	CSAVGGTTNEKLFF
TRBJ2-7	NA	NA	TRBV9	TGTGCCAGCAGCGGGAGCCTTCAGGGATTGGAGCAGTACTTC	CASSGSLQGLEQYF
TRBJ2-7	NA	many	TRBV18	TGTGCCAGCTCACCATTTCGGGAGAGCTCCTACGAGCAGTACTTC	CASSPFRESSYEQYF
TRBJ2-7	NA	NA	TRBV11-1	TGTGCCAGCAGCTTTGGGACAAGGGGAATAGGAATCCCTTCAAGGGCCTACGAGCAGTACTTC	CASSFGTRGIGIPSRAYEQYF
TRBJ2-3	TRBD1	NA	TRBV5-1	TGCGCCAGCAGCCAAAGATTTACAGGGGTAGATACGCAGTATTTT	CASSQRFTGVDTQYF
TRBJ1-3	NA	few	TRBV28	TGTGCCAGCAGCTTCACAGACTCTGGAAACACCATATATTTT	CASSFTDSGNTIYF
TRBJ1-4	NA	few	TRBV28	TGTGCCGTAAACTCGGGGGATGAAAAACTGTTTTTT	CAVNSGDEKLFF
TRBJ1-2	NA	few	TRBV28	TGTGCCAGCAGTTTTCTCTTCGGGATGCAGAATGGCTACACCTTC	CASSFLFGMQNGYTF
TRBJ1-1	NA	few	TRBV29-1	TGCAGCGTTGTCGGCCAGCCGAACACTGAAGCTTTCTTT	CSVVGQPNTEAFF
TRBJ2-7	TRBD1	few	TRBV9	TGTGCCAGCAGCGGTCGGGACAGGGGTGAGCAGTACTTC	CASSGRDRGEQYF
TRBJ2-2	NA	few	TRBV29-1	TGCAGCGTTGAGAGGGATCGCACCGGGGAGCTGTTTTTT	CSVERDRTGELFF
TRBJ1-2	NA	NA	TRBV4-1	TGCGCCAGCAACCAAGGGGTACAGGGTCCCTATGGCTACACCTTC	CASNQGVQGPYGYTF
TRBJ2-3	TRBD1	NA	TRBV28	TGTGCCAGCAGTGAGGGACAGGGGGCGCGCAAAGATACGCAGTATTTT	CASSEGQGARKDTQYF